This T cell receptor (beta chain) was sequenced in a study of identical twins. The study, taken as a whole, reports: Excess sharing by twins proved weaker in beta out-of-frame sequences. High-abundance cord blood beta clonotypes had fewer insertions; memory repertoires showed none.

Each CDR3 protein gets one entry after TCRdb re-called the 5' RACE reads with MiXCR. The sample shows about 530,000 distinct CDR3 sequences, 20% to 25% of them seen only once. Germline-derived CDR1 and CDR2 are SQVTM and ANQGSEA. The germline V and J ends were trimmed by 4 bases and 2 bases, with 18 bases remaining between them. The CDR3 is 15 amino acids. This clonotype was seen a handful of times. The antigen is not known. The sample also formed part of further work on yellow fever vaccine responses in identical twins.

The specimen was CD4+ T cells sorted from blood. The V call is TRBV29-1, the J call TRBJ2-7, with D perhaps matching TRBD2 (6 bases). The source is a woman between 18 and 29 years old in good health. The CDR3 here is CSVGANRGSPYEQYF. The CDR3 DNA reads TGCAGCGTTGGAGCAAATCGGGGGTCACCCTACGAGCAGTACTTC.